This TCR beta chain was retrieved from a study of monozygotic twins with inflammatory bowel disease. Comment on this clonotype: Its antigen is not known.

General observations from the study: Healthy twins shared more clonotypes with others than IBD patients, most markedly active ones. Support was lacking for any single strong IBD-associated signal or clonotype.

One entry per CDR3 protein, without DNA, is what TCRdb gives after re-calling the 5' RACE reads. Its clone listing holds fewer than 550,000 distinct CDR3 sequences. This CDR3 region has 13 residues. Germline loops: CDR1 DFQATT, CDR2 SNEGSKA (reference sequence). This sequence originates from a human donor with ulcerative colitis or Crohn's disease, or a healthy co-twin of an affected twin (not recorded which). Sequenced material: blood. The chain combines TRBV20-1 with TRBJ2-7; as DNA is missing, the TRBD1 call by TCRdb cannot be tested. CDR3 protein: CSAPWGGKLEQYF.